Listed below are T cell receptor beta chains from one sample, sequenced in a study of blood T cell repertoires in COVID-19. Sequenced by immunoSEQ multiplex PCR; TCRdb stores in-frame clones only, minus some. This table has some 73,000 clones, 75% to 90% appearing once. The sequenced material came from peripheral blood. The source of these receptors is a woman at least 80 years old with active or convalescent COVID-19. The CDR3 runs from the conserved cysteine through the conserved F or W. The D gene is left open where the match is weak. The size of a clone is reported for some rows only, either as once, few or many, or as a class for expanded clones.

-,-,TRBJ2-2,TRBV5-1,CASSLAVVGARNTGELFF,TGCGCCAGCAGCTTGGCCGTAGTGGGGGCGAGGAACACCGGGGAGCTGTTTTTT
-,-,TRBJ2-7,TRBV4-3,CASSQEYRNYEQYF,TGCGCCAGCAGCCAAGAGTACAGGAACTACGAGCAGTACTTC
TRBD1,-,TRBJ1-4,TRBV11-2,CASSFLGQGFNEKLFF,TGTGCCAGCAGCTTCCTCGGACAGGGATTTAATGAAAAACTGTTTTTT
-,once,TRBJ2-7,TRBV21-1,CASSRLNQGTGMTRSPHYEQYF,TGTGCCAGCAGCCGTCTCAATCAAGGGACAGGGATGACCAGGAGCCCTCACTACGAGCAGTACTTC
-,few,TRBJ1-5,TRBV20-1,CSASPDQPQHF,TGCAGTGCTAGCCCTGATCAGCCCCAGCATTTT
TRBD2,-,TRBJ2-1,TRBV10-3,CASHPGLATWEQFF,TGTGCCTCCCACCCGGGACTAGCGACATGGGAGCAGTTCTTC
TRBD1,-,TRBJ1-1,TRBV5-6,CASSRTGPNTEAFF,TGTGCCAGCAGTCGGACAGGCCCGAACACTGAAGCTTTCTTT
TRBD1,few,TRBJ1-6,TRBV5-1,CASSLLKRTGQDSPLHF,TGCGCCAGCAGCTTGCTAAAAAGGACAGGGCAGGATTCACCCCTCCACTTT
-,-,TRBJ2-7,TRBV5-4,CASSNQEAGSLEQYF,TGTGCCAGCAGCAACCAGGAGGCGGGTTCCCTCGAGCAGTACTTC
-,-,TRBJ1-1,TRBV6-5,CASSYSQGGAEAFF,TGTGCCAGCAGTTATAGCCAGGGCGGCGCTGAAGCTTTCTTT
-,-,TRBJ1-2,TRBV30,CAWSAGFNYGYTF,TGTGCCTGGAGTGCGGGGTTTAACTATGGCTACACCTTC
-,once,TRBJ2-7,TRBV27,CASSLKGNRGAVYEQYF,TGTGCCAGCAGTTTAAAGGGAAATCGGGGGGCGGTCTACGAGCAGTACTTC
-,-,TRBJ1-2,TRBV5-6,CASSFSGNYGYTF,TGTGCCAGCAGCTTTTCCGGGAACTATGGCTACACCTTC
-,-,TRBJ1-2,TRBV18,CASSPYREIVAYGYTF,TGTGCCAGCTCACCCTACAGGGAAATCGTCGCCTATGGCTACACCTTC
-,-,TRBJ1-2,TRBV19,CASSLGGDGSYGYTF,TGTGCCAGTAGTTTAGGGGGAGATGGTAGCTATGGCTACACCTTC
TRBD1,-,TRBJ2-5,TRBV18,CASRKTGVVETQYF,TGTGCCAGCCGTAAGACAGGGGTTGTTGAGACCCAGTACTTC
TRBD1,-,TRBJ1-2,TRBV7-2,CASSLDGRGFDGYTF,TGTGCCAGCAGCTTAGATGGCAGGGGGTTCGATGGCTACACCTTC
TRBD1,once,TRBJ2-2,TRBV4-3,CASRQGSNTGELFF,TGCGCCAGCCGACAGGGATCGAACACCGGGGAGCTGTTTTTT
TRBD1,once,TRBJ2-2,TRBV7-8,CASSQGTGRANTGELFF,TGTGCCAGCAGTCAAGGGACAGGGAGGGCGAACACCGGGGAGCTGTTTTTT
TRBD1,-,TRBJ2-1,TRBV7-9,CASSLAQGVWNEQFF,TGTGCCAGCAGCTTAGCGCAGGGGGTATGGAATGAGCAGTTCTTC
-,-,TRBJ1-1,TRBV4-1,CASSPLPPGTVPTEAFF,TGCGCCAGCAGCCCGTTACCCCCGGGTACGGTCCCGACTGAAGCTTTCTTT
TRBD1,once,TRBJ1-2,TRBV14,CASSHRTGSNYGYTF,TGTGCCAGCAGCCACCGGACAGGGAGTAACTATGGCTACACCTTC
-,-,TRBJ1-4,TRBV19,CASSPGQRHEKLFF,TGTGCCAGTAGTCCCGGACAGCGACACGAAAAACTGTTTTTT
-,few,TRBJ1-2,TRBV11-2,CASSPGRAKIPNGYTF,TGTGCCAGCAGCCCAGGCAGGGCCAAAATCCCCAATGGCTACACCTTC
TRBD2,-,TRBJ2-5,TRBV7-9,CASSPGLAAETQYF,TGTGCCAGCAGCCCGGGACTAGCCGCAGAGACCCAGTACTTC
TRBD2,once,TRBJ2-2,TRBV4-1,CASSQGSSGGFGTGELFF,TGCGCCAGCAGCCAGGGGTCTAGCGGGGGTTTCGGGACCGGGGAGCTGTTTTTT
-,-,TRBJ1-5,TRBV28,CASSSENQPQHF,TGTGCCAGCAGCTCAGAAAATCAGCCCCAGCATTTT